These 30 T cell receptor beta chains share one sample of origin, sequenced in a study of STAT5B mutations in CD4+ large granular lymphocyte leukemia. This table comes from immunoSEQ multiplex PCR, and its TCRdb copy is limited to in-frame clones, with some not included. Of some 23,000 clones in the sample, 75% to 85% were seen once. The sequencing sample was made of CD4+ T cells from blood buffy coats. These receptors all come from a human donor in good health.

V and J are TRBV25-1 and TRBJ2-5; D is possibly TRBD2 (5 bases). Germline CDR1 and CDR2: MGHDK and SYGVNS. CDR3 length: 15 amino acids. Trimming removed 1 base at V and 5 bases at J, with 14 bases between. The CDR3, as DNA: TGTGCCAGCAGTGAATTCCGGGGTACTATGGAGACCCAGTACTTC. Translation: CASSEFRGTMETQYF.

The V and J genes are TRBV5-1 and TRBJ1-1; TRBD1 matches 8 bases. The ends lost 2 bases at V and 0 bases at J; junction bases unmatched: 9. This CDR3 is built from 17 residues. Per the germline V gene, CDR1 is SGHRS and CDR2 is YFSETQ. The CDR3 reads CASSFASRTGMNTEAFF. CDR3 sequence (DNA): TGCGCCAGCAGCTTCGCCTCCAGGACAGGGATGAACACTGAAGCTTTCTTT.

The chain has TRBV6-1 and TRBJ1-5; D is unclear. CDR1 and CDR2 from the germline V gene are MNHNS and SASEGT. The CDR3 is 15 amino acids. Trimming shortened V by 6 bases and J by 0 bases, and 12 bases separated the two germline ends. The chain's CDR3 is CASSSEGYSNQPQHF. CDR3 in DNA: TGTGCCAGCAGCTCTGAGGGCTATAGCAATCAGCCCCAGCATTTT.

The V gene is TRBV6-5, the J gene TRBJ1-2; tentatively, D is TRBD1 (6 bases). Germline V lookup: CDR1 MNHEY, CDR2 SVGAGI. The CDR3 is 13 amino acids. Trimming stripped 0 bases from V and 8 bases from J, with 10 bases between. CDR3 sequence (DNA): TGTGCCAGCAGTTACTCAAGGGGGATCGGCTACACCTTC. Translation: CASSYSRGIGYTF.

This rearrangement joins TRBV7-8 to TRBJ2-5; 11 bases map to TRBD2. This CDR3 spans 16 amino acids. J was trimmed by 2 bases and V by 4 bases; bases with no gene match: 6. Per germline, CDR1 SGHVS and CDR2 FQNEAQ. CDR3 region: CASSSTGTSGQETQYF. CDR3 in DNA: TGTGCCAGCAGCTCAACCGGGACTAGCGGACAAGAGACCCAGTACTTC.

The rearrangement joins TRBV6-4 to TRBJ1-5, with D possibly TRBD1 on 6 matching bases. The CDR3 sequence is 15 residues long. Trimming stripped 7 bases from V and 4 bases from J, with 17 bases between. The germline CDR1 and CDR2 sequences are MRHNA and SNTAGT. The CDR3 loop is CASIRGGGSNQPQHF. Written as DNA, the CDR3 is TGTGCCAGCATTAGGGGGGGAGGATCTAATCAGCCCCAGCATTTT.

This clone was picked up a small number of times. The chain joins TRBV5-1 to TRBJ1-5; TRBD1 matches at 8 bases. The junction had 6 bases not matched to a gene; V was cut back by 1 base and J by 0 bases. Germline CDR1 reads SGHRS; CDR2 reads YFSETQ. The CDR3 runs 17 residues. In DNA, the CDR3 is TGCGCCAGCAGCTTGTCAGGGGGCCCTTCTAGCAATCAGCCCCAGCATTTT. Encoded protein: CASSLSGGPSSNQPQHF.

This chain joins TRBV7-8 and TRBJ1-1, with D uncertain. Germline CDR1 is SGHVS and CDR2 is FQNEAQ. V was clipped by 1 base and J by 5 bases, with 8 bases between them. This CDR3 contains 13 residues. The chain's CDR3 is CASSLVVETEAFF. In DNA, the CDR3 is TGTGCCAGCAGCTTAGTCGTGGAAACTGAAGCTTTCTTT. Combining the CDR3 with reference TRBV7-8 and TRBJ1-1 gives the whole variable domain GAGVSQSPRYKVAKRGQDVALRCDPISGHVSLFWYQQALGQGPEFLTYFQNEAQLDKSGLPSDRFFAERPEGSVSTLKIQRTQQEDSAVYLCASSLVVETEAFFGQGTRLTVV.

The chain joins TRBV5-4 to TRBJ2-1; 8 nucleotides agree with TRBD2. CDR3 length: 16 amino acids. CDR1 is SGHNT and CDR2 is YYREEE in the germline V gene (reference sequence). V was clipped by 0 bases and J by 6 bases; unmatched bases: 8. In DNA, the CDR3 is TGTGCCAGCAGCTTGGGGGGCGGGAGGACCGGCAATGAGCAGTTCTTC. It translates to CASSLGGGRTGNEQFF.

This sequence joins TRBV7-9 and TRBJ2-7, with D unresolved. The V gene lost 3 bases and the J gene lost 4 bases, with 10 bases spanning the gap. Germline V CDR1 and CDR2: SEHNR, FQNEAQ (reference sequence). The CDR3 is 13 residues long. The CDR3 DNA reads as TGTGCCAGCAGCTTGGGTTTCACGTACGAGCAGTACTTC. It encodes CASSLGFTYEQYF.

The chain is built from TRBV13 and TRBJ2-7; D not resolved. Germline V gives CDR1 PRHDT, CDR2 FYEKMQ (reference sequence). V was cut by 1 base and J by 6 bases, with 13 bases left in between. There are 14 residues in the CDR3. The CDR3 here is CASSLEWANGEQYF. The CDR3 DNA reads as TGTGCCAGCAGCTTAGAATGGGCAAACGGCGAGCAGTACTTC.

The DNA for the CDR3 is TGTGCCAGCAGCTTACGGACTAGCTCCTACGAGCAGTACTTC. Translating it yields CASSLRTSSYEQYF. The chain couples TRBV11-2 to TRBJ2-7; 7 bases map to TRBD2. Germline CDR1 is SGHAT and CDR2 is FQNNGV. This CDR3 region has 14 residues. The junction had 1 base not matched to a gene; V was cut back by 2 bases and J by 0 bases. Drawing the rest from reference TRBV11-2 and TRBJ2-7, the complete variable domain is EAGVAQSPRYKIIEKRQSVAFWCNPISGHATLYWYQQILGQGPKLLIQFQNNGVVDDSQLPKDRFSAERLKGVDSTLKIQPAKLEDSAVYLCASSLRTSSYEQYFGPGTRLTVT.

A few counts support this clone. The chain joins TRBV4-2 to TRBJ2-1, with 7 bases that match TRBD2. Germline V lookup: CDR1 LGHNA, CDR2 YNFKEQ. Trimming cost V 0 bases and J 3 bases; bases outside gene matches: 11. CDR3 length: 18 amino acids. CDR3 residues: CASSQDATGGTNYNEQFF. The CDR3 DNA follows: TGTGCCAGCAGCCAAGATGCGACGGGAGGAACCAACTACAATGAGCAGTTCTTC.

CDR3 residues: CSVTGTVGSEQYF. The CDR3 bases are TGCAGCGTTACCGGGACAGTCGGGAGCGAGCAGTACTTC. V and J are TRBV29-1 and TRBJ2-7; D might be TRBD1 (7 bases). The V gene lost 5 bases and the J gene lost 6 bases, with 17 bases spanning the gap. The CDR3 spans 13 residues. Looked up from germline, CDR1 is SQVTM and CDR2 is ANQGSEA.

CDR3: CASSKKGPRGADTQYF. The CDR3 bases are TGTGCCAGCAGCAAGAAAGGACCGAGGGGCGCAGATACGCAGTATTTT. The gene calls are TRBV5-6 and TRBJ2-3; the D gene could be TRBD1 or TRBD2 (5 bases each). The V end was cut by 4 bases, the J end by 4 bases, with 19 bases between. The germline CDR1 and CDR2 sequences are SGHDT and YYEEEE. This CDR3 has 16 amino acids.

For this clone: One end of the junction is discordant with germline, which a read error may explain. This chain links TRBV11-1 with TRBJ2-7; TRBD2 agrees at 10 bases. The germline CDR1 and CDR2 sequences are SGHAT and FQDESV (reference sequence). The CDR3 is made up of 15 amino acids. CDR3 amino acids: CANSLESGRAYEQYF. DNA for the CDR3: TGTGCCAACAGCTTAGAAAGCGGGAGGGCATACGAGCAGTACTTC.

V usage is TRBV6-6 and J usage is TRBJ2-3; D gene ambiguous. Trimming shortened V by 2 bases and J by 1 base, and 10 bases separated the two germline ends. CDR1 and CDR2 from the germline V gene are MNHNY and SVGAGI (reference sequence). The CDR3 has 15 residues. CDR3 nucleotides: TGTGCCAGCAGTTACGGTGCGCAACGCACAGATACGCAGTATTTT. Protein sequence: CASSYGAQRTDTQYF.

This rearrangement joins TRBV9 to TRBJ2-7; no firm D call. This CDR3 is built from 15 residues. The V end lost 0 bases, the J end lost 0 bases, and 10 bases lay between the germline ends. The germline gives CDR1 SGDLS, CDR2 YYNGEE. The CDR3 spells CASSVDVDHSYEQYF. CDR3 nucleotides: TGTGCCAGCAGCGTAGATGTGGACCACTCCTACGAGCAGTACTTC.

V gene TRBV11-3 combines with J gene TRBJ1-1; D remains unclear. This CDR3 has 13 amino acids. Germline values: CDR1 SGHNT, CDR2 YENEEA. V was trimmed by 0 bases and J by 0 bases, leaving 2 bases between them. The CDR3 coding sequence is TGTGCCAGCAGCTTAGAGGTGAACACTGAAGCTTTCTTT. Translated: CASSLEVNTEAFF.

The chain is built from TRBV21-1 and TRBJ1-4. TRBV21-1 is listed as a pseudogene. This CDR3 spans 19 amino acids. CDR3 in DNA: TGTGCCAGCAGCAAATGGCAAATGGGTGGGGGGGTGGATAATGAAAAACTGTTTTTT. It is translated as CASSKWQMGGGVDNEKLFF.

The V call is TRBV5-5, the J call TRBJ2-3, with 7 nucleotides matching TRBD1. Unmatched junction bases numbered 2, after V lost 0 bases and J lost 4 bases. The CDR3 loop spans 14 amino acids. Per germline, CDR1 SGHKS and CDR2 YYEKEE (reference sequence). CDR3 protein: CASSLDRGADTQYF. DNA for the CDR3: TGTGCCAGCAGCTTGGACAGGGGAGCAGATACGCAGTATTTT.

The J gene is TRBJ1-5, the V gene TRBV6-1; D unclear. Trimming stripped 3 bases from V and 4 bases from J, with 4 bases between. The CDR3 runs 12 residues. The V gene's germline CDR1 is MNHNS and CDR2 SASEGT. The CDR3 protein is CASSEWNQPQHF. CDR3 DNA: TGTGCCAGCAGTGAGTGGAATCAGCCCCAGCATTTT.

The chain has TRBV15 and TRBJ2-7, with 7 bases aligning to TRBD2. Germline trimming cut 0 bases from V and 2 bases from J; bases unmatched to any gene: 16. The CDR3 length is 19 residues. Germline V CDR1 and CDR2: LNHNV, YYDKDF (reference sequence). The CDR3 spells CATSRDLLKLTSLAYEQYF. The CDR3 DNA reads TGTGCCACCAGCAGAGATCTCTTAAAGTTGACTAGCTTGGCCTACGAGCAGTACTTC.

This clone was recorded a few times. The chain carries TRBV7-6 and TRBJ2-7, with 9 bases lining up with TRBD1. The V gene's germline CDR1 is SGHVS and CDR2 FNYEAQ. The CDR3 loop spans 17 amino acids. Trimming at V came to 3 bases and at J to 1 base, leaving 10 bases not matched to a gene. The CDR3 sequence: CASSFRTGGVGSYEQYF. Here the CDR3 DNA reads TGTGCCAGCAGCTTCCGAACAGGGGGCGTTGGATCCTACGAGCAGTACTTC.

V gene TRBV10-3 combines with J gene TRBJ2-3; 7 positions agree with TRBD2. Germline trimming cut 8 bases from V and 3 bases from J; bases unmatched to any gene: 5. The germline V gene encodes CDR1 ENHRY and CDR2 SYGVKD. The CDR3 has 13 amino acids. The CDR3 coding sequence is TGTGCCATCGCGGGGGAGGGAACAGATACGCAGTATTTT. It encodes CAIAGEGTDTQYF.

The CDR3 loop is CASSLASPGPGSYNEQFF. In DNA, the CDR3 is TGTGCCAGCAGCTTAGCTAGCCCAGGCCCAGGCTCCTACAATGAGCAGTTCTTC. The genes are TRBV13 and TRBJ2-1; weak D call: TRBD2 (5 bases). In germline, CDR1 is PRHDT, CDR2 FYEKMQ (reference sequence). The CDR3 is 18 residues long. Trimming took off 1 base at V and 0 bases at J, with 16 bases between the two ends.

Only a few counts were recorded for this clone. The V call is TRBV2, the J call TRBJ1-1; no clear D gene. The V gene lost 4 bases and the J gene lost 0 bases, with 6 bases spanning the gap. CDR1 and CDR2 (germline): SNHLY, FYNNEI. This CDR3 region has 13 residues. CDR3 loop: CASSVQLNTEAFF. The CDR3 nucleotides are TGTGCCAGCAGTGTACAGCTGAACACTGAAGCTTTCTTT.

The CDR3 region is CASRCEPPGATGELFF. The CDR3 DNA reads TGTGCAAGTCGCTGTGAGCCCCCGGGGGCGACCGGGGAGCTGTTTTTT. This chain joins TRBV12-2 and TRBJ2-2. TRBV12-2 is given as a pseudogene. This CDR3 spans 16 amino acids.

CDR3 in amino acids: CASSGEIGGYTF. CDR3 nucleotide sequence: TGTGCCAGCAGTGGAGAAATCGGCGGCTACACCTTC. The chain has TRBV25-1 and TRBJ1-2; unclear D gene. The CDR3 covers 12 residues. Germline V gene lookup returns CDR1 MGHDK and CDR2 SYGVNS. V lost 4 bases, J lost 8 bases, and 11 bases lay in between.

There are a few counts of this clone. Here the CDR3 reads CASSLLSRPYGYTF. The CDR3 DNA sequence: TGTGCCAGCAGTTTATTATCCAGGCCCTATGGCTACACCTTC. V is TRBV28 and J is TRBJ1-2, with D hard to call. The germline V gene encodes CDR1 MDHEN and CDR2 SYDVKM. V lost 1 base, J lost 4 bases, and 10 bases lay in between. The CDR3 has 14 amino acids.